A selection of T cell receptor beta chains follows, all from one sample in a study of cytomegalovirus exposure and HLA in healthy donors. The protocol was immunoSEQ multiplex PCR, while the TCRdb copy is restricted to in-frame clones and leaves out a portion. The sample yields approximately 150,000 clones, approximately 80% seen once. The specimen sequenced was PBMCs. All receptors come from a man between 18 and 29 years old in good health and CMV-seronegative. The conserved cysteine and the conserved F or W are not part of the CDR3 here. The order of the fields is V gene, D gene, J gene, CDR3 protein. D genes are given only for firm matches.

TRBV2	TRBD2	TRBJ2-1	ASRTPSGRVNEQF
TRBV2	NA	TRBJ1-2	ARQRTGTNYGYT
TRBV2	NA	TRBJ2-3	ASSVGQDFTDTQY
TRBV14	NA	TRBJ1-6	ASSHGGWNSPLH
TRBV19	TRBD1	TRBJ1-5	ASSKTGGSQPQH
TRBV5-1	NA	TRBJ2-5	ASSLMGASGETQY
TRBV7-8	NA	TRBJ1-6	ASSLTGPNSPLH
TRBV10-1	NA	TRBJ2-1	ASSPMGGRIHNEQF
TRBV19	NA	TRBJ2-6	ASSITIFGQLSFRGSGANVLT
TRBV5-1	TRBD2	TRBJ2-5	ASRRGADLQETQY
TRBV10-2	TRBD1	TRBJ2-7	ASIGQDQVPFYEQY
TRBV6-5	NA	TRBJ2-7	ASSLRLGHEQY
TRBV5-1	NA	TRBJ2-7	ASSLFPALGVYEQY
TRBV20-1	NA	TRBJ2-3	SASETDTQY
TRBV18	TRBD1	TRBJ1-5	ASSGGTGTGLSNQPQH
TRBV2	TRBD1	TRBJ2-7	ASREERWTGVEQY
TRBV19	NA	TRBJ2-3	ASRLERRDTQY
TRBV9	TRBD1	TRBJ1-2	ASSVATLDIGTANYGYT
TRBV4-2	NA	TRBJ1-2	ASSQFSAASGGRFGYGYT
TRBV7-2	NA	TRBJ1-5	ASSPGGPQH
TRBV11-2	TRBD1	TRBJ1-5	ASSLGTGGGQPQH
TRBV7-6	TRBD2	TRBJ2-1	ASSLQTGLAGVNEQF
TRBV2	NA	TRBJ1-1	ASIGGARTEAF
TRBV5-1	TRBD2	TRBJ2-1	ASGPGTSGIDEQF
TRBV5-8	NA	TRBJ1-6	ASSRSKHISYNSPLH
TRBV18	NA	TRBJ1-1	ASSPQPIRTESTEAF
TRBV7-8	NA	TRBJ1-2	ASSSGDIRGGYGYT
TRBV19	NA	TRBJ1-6	ASSIIGGRNSPLH
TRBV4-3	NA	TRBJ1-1	ASSQFAGGSPTEAF
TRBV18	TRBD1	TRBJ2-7	ASSLGTAYEQY
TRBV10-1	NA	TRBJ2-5	ASSRATQETQY
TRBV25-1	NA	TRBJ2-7	ASSDVGDIYEQY
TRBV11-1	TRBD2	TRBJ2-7	ASSPLAGRTYEQY